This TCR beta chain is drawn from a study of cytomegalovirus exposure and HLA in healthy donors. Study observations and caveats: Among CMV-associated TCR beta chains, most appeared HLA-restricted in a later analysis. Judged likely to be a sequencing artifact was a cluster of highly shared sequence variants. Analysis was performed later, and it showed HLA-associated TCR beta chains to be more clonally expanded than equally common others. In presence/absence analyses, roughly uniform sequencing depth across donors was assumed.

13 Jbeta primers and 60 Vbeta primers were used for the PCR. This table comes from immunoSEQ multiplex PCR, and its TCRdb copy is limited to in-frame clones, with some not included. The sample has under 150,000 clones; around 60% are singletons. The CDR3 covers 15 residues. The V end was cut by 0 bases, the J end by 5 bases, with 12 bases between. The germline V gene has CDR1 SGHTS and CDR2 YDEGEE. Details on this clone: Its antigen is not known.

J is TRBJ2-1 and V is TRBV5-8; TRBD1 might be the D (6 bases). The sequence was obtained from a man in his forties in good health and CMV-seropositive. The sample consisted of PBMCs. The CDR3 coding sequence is TGTGCCAGCAGCTTGGGGCAGGGGAGCAACAATGAGCAGTTCTTC. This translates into CASSLGQGSNNEQFF. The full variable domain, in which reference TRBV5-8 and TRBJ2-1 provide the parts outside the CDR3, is EAGVTQSPTHLIKTRGQQATLRCSPISGHTSVYWYQQALGLGLQFLLWYDEGEERNRGNFPPRFSGRQFPNYSSELNVNALELEDSALYLCASSLGQGSNNEQFFGPGTRLTVL.